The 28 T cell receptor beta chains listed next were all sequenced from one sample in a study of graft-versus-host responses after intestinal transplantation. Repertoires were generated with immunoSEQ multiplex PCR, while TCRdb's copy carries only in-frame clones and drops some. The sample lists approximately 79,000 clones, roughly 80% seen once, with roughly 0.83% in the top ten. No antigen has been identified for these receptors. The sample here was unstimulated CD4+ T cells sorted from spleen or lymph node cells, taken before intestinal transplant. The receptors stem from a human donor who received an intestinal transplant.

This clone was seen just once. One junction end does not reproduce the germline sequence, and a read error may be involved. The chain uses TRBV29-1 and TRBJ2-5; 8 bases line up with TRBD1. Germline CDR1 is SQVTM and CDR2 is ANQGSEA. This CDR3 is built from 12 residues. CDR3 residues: CSVEGRGQTQYF. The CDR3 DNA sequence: TGCAGCGTCGAAGGCAGGGGGCAGACCCAGTACTTC.

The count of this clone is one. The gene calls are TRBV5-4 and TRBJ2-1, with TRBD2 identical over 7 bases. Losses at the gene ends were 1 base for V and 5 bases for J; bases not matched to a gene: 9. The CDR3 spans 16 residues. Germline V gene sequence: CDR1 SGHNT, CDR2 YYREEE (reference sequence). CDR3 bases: TGTGCCAGCAGCTTGACACTGACTAGCCGAAACAATGAGCAGTTCTTC. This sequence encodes CASSLTLTSRNNEQFF.

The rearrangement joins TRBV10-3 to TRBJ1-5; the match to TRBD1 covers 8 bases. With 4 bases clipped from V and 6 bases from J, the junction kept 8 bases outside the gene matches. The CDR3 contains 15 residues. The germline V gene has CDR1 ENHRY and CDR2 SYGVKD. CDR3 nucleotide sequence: TGTGCCATCAGTGCGGCACAGGGGGTTTTTCAGCCCCAGCATTTT. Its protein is CAISAAQGVFQPQHF.

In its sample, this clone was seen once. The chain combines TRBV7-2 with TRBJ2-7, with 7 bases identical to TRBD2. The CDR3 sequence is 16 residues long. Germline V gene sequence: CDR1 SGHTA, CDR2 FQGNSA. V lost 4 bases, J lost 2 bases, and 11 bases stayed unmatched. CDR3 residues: CASSSHALALPYEQYF. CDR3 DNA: TGTGCCAGCAGCTCCCATGCACTAGCGCTCCCCTACGAGCAGTACTTC.

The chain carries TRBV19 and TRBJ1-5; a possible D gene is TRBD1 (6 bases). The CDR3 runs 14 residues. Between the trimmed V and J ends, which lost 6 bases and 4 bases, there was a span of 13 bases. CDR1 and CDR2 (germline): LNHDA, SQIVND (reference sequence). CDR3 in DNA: TGTGCCAGTAGGACAGTCACAGGGAATCAGCCCCAGCATTTT. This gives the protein CASRTVTGNQPQHF.

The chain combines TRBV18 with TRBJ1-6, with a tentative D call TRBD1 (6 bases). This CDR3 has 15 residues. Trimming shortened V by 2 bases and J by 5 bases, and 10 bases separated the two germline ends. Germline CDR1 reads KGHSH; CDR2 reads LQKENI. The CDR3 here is CASSPIPGDNSPLHF. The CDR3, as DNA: TGTGCCAGCTCACCAATACCAGGGGATAATTCACCCCTCCACTTT.

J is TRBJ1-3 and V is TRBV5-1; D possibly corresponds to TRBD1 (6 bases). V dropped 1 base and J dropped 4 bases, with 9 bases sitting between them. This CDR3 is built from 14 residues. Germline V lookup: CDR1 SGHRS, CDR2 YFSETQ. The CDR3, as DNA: TGCGCCAGCAGCTTGACAGGGTACGGAAACACCATATATTTT. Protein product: CASSLTGYGNTIYF.

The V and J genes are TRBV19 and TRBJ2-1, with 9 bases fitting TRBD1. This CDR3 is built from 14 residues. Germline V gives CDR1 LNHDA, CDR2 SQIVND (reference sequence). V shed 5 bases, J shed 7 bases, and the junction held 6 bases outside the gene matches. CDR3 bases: TGTGCCAGTAGTCGGGACAGGGATAGAAATGAGCAGTTCTTC. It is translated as CASSRDRDRNEQFF.

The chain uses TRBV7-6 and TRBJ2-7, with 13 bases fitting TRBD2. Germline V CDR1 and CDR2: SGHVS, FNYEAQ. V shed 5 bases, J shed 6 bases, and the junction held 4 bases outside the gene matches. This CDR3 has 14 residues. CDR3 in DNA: TGTGCCAGCAGCCGTGGACTAGCGGGAGTCGAGCAGTACTTC. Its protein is CASSRGLAGVEQYF.

The CDR3 region has the DNA TGCGCCAGCAGCCAAGATCTTGCCCAGGGGACCTACGAGCAGTACTTC. Encoded protein: CASSQDLAQGTYEQYF. The chain is built from TRBV4-1 and TRBJ2-7; the D gene is possibly TRBD1 (6 bases). V lost 0 bases and J 2 bases, leaving 14 bases between the germline ends. The germline gives CDR1 MGHRA, CDR2 YSYEKL. The CDR3 length is 16 residues.

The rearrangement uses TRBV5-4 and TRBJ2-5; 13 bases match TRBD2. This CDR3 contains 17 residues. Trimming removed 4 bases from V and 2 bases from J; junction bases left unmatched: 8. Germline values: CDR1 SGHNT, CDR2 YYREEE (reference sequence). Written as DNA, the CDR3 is TGTGCCAGCAGCCGCGGCGGGGGACTAGCGGGGCAAGAGACCCAGTACTTC. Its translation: CASSRGGGLAGQETQYF.

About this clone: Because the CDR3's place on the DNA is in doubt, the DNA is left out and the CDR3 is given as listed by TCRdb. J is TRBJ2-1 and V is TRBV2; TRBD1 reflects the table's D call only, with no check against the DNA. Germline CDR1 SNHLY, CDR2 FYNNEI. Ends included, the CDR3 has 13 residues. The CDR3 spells CASILGADNEQFF.

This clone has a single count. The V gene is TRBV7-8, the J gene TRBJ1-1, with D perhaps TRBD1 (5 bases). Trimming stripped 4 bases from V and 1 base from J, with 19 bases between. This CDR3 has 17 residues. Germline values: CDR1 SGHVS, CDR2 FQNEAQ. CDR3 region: CASSYRGGLWGNTEAFF. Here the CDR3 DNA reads TGTGCCAGCAGCTATCGCGGGGGACTCTGGGGGAACACTGAAGCTTTCTTT.

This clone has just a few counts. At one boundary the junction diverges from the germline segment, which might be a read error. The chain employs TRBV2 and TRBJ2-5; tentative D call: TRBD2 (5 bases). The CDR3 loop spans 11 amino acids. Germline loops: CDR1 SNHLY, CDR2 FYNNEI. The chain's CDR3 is CASSAVQTADF. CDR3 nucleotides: TGTGCCAGCAGTGCAGTCCAAACAGCGGACTTC.

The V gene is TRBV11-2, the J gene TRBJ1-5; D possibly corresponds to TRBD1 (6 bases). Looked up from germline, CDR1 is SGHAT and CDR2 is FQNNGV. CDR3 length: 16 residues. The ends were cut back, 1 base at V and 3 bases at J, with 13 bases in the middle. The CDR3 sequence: CASSLGDTGYNQPQHF. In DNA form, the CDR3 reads TGTGCCAGCAGCTTAGGCGATACAGGGTACAATCAGCCCCAGCATTTT.

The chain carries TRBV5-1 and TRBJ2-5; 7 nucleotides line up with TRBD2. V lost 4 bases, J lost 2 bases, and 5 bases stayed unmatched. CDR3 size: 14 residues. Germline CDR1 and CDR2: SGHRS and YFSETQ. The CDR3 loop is CASSPLAIQETQYF. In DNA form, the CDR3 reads TGCGCCAGCAGCCCACTAGCGATTCAAGAGACCCAGTACTTC.

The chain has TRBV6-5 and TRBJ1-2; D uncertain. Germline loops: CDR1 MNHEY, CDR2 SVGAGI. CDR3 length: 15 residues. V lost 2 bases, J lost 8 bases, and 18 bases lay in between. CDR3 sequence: CASSYLQARSGGYTF. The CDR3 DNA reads TGTGCCAGCAGTTACCTGCAGGCCCGGAGCGGCGGCTACACCTTC.

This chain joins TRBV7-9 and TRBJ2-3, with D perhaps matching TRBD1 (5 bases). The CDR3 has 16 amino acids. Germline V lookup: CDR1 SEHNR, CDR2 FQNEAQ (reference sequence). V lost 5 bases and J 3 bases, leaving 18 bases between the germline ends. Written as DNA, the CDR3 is TGTGCCAGCAGCCCATGGGGCAGGGTGGGTACAGATACGCAGTATTTT. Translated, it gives CASSPWGRVGTDTQYF. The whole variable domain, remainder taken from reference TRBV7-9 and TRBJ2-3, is DTGVSQNPRHKITKRGQNVTFRCDPISEHNRLYWYRQTLGQGPEFLTYFQNEAQLEKSRLLSDRFSAERPKGSFSTLEIQRTEQGDSAMYLCASSPWGRVGTDTQYFGPGTRLTVL.

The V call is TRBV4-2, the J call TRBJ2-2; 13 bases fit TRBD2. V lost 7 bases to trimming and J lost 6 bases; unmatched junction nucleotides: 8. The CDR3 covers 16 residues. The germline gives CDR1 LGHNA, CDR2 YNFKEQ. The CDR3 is CASTRTSGSFPGELFF. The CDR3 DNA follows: TGTGCCAGCACCAGGACTAGCGGGAGTTTTCCCGGGGAGCTGTTTTTT.

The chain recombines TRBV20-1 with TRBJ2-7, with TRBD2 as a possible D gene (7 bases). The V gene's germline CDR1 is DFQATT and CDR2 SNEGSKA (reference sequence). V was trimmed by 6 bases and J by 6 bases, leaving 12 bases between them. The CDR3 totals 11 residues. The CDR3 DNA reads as TGCAGTGCGGGGGGGCCTCTCGAGCAGTACTTC. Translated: CSAGGPLEQYF.

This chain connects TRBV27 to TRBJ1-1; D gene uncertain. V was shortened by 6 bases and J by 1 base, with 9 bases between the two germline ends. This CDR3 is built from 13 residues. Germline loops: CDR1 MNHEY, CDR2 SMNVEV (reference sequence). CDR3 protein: CASSRRENTEAFF. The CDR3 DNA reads TGTGCCAGCAGCCGCCGGGAGAACACTGAAGCTTTCTTT.

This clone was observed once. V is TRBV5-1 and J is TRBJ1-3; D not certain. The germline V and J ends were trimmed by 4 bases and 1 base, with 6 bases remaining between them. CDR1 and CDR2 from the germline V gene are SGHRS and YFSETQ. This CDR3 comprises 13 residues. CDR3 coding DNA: TGCGCCAGCAGCCCCACATCTGGAAACACCATATATTTT. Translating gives CASSPTSGNTIYF. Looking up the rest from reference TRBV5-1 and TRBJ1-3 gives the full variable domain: KAGVTQTPRYLIKTRGQQVTLSCSPISGHRSVSWYQQTPGQGLQFLFEYFSETQRNKGNFPGRFSGRQFSNSRSEMNVSTLELGDSALYLCASSPTSGNTIYFGEGSWLTVV.

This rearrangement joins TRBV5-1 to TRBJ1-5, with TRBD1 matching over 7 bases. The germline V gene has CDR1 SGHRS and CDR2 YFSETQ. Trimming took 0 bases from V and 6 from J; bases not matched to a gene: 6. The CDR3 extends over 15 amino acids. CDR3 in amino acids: CASSLDGTVAQPQHF. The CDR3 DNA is TGCGCCAGCAGCTTGGATGGGACAGTCGCTCAGCCCCAGCATTTT.

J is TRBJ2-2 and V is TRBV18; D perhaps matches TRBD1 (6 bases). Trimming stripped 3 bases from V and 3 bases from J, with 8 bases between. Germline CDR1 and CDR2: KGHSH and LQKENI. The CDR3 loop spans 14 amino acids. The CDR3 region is CASSPNRDTGELFF. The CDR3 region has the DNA TGTGCCAGCTCACCGAACAGGGACACCGGGGAGCTGTTTTTT.

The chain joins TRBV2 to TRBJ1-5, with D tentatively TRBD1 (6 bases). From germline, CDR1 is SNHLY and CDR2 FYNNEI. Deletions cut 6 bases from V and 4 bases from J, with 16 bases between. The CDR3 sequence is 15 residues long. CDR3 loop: CASRLTGDGNQPQHF. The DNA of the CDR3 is TGTGCCAGCAGACTGACAGGAGATGGGAATCAGCCCCAGCATTTT.

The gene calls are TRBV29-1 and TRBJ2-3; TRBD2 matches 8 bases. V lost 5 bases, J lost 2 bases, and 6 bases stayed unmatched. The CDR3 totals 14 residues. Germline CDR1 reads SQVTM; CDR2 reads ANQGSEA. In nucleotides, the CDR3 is TGCAGCGTTATGCGGGGGGCGAACACAGATACGCAGTATTTT. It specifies CSVMRGANTDTQYF.

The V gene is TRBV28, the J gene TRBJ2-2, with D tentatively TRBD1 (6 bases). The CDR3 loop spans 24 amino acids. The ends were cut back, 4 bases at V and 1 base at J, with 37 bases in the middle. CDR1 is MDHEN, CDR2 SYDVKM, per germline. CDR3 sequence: CASSSPQGGSRRITPSLNTGELFF. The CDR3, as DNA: TGTGCCAGCAGTTCCCCTCAAGGGGGAAGTAGGAGAATTACTCCCTCCCTGAACACCGGGGAGCTGTTTTTT.

The CDR3 protein is CASSQGLDGAYEQYF. The DNA for the CDR3 is TGCGCCAGCAGCCAAGGTCTTGACGGGGCCTACGAGCAGTACTTC. This chain links TRBV4-1 with TRBJ2-7, with a tentative D call TRBD2 (5 bases). This CDR3 contains 15 residues. V was pared by 1 base and J by 2 bases, with 12 bases between. Germline lookup yields CDR1 MGHRA and CDR2 YSYEKL.